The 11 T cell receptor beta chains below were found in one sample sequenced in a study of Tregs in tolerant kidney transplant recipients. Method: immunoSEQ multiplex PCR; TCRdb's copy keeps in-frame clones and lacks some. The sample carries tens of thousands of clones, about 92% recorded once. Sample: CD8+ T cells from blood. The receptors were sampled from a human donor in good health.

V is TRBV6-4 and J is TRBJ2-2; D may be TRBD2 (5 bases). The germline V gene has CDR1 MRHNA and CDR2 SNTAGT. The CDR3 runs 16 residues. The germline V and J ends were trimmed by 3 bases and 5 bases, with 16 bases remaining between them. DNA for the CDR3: TGTGCCAGCAGTGAAGGCAGCGGAGGAGGAACCGGGGAGCTGTTTTTT. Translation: CASSEGSGGGTGELFF.

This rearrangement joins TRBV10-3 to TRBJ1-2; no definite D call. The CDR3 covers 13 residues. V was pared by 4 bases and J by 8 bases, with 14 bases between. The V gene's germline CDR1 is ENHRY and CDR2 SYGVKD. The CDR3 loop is CAISVSRVEGYTF. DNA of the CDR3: TGTGCCATCAGTGTATCCAGAGTCGAAGGCTACACCTTC.

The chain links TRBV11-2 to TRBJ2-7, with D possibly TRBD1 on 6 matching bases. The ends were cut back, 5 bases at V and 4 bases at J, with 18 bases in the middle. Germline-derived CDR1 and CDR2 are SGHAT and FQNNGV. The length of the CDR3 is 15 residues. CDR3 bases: TGTGCCAGCAGCGCGCCTTGGGGGCAGTCGTACGAGCAGTACTTC. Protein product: CASSAPWGQSYEQYF.

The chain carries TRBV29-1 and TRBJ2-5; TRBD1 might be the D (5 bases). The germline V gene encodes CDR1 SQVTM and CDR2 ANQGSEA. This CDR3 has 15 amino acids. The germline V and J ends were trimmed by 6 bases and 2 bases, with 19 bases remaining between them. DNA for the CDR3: TGCAGCGTCGAGCTCTCAGGGTTTTATCAAGAGACCCAGTACTTC. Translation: CSVELSGFYQETQYF. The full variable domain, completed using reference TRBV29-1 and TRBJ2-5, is SAVISQKPSRDICQRGTSLTIQCQVDSQVTMMFWYRQQPGQSLTLIATANQGSEATYESGFVIDKFPISRPNLTFSTLTVSNMSPEDSSIYLCSVELSGFYQETQYFGPGTRLLVL.

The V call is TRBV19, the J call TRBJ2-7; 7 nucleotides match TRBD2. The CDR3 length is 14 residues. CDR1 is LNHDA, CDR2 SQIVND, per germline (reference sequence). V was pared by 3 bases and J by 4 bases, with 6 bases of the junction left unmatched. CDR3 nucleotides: TGTGCCAGTAGTATCCAAGGACTAGGGTACGAGCAGTACTTC. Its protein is CASSIQGLGYEQYF. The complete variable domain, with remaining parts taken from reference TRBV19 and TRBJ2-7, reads DGGITQSPKYLFRKEGQNVTLSCEQNLNHDAMYWYRQDPGQGLRLIYYSQIVNDFQKGDIAEGYSVSREKKESFPLTVTSAQKNPTAFYLCASSIQGLGYEQYFGPGTRLTVT.

The DNA for the CDR3 is TGTGCCAGCAGCCCCGGTGGTGGGGTGCGCTACGAGCAGTACTTC. Protein product: CASSPGGGVRYEQYF. This chain joins TRBV14 and TRBJ2-7; D not certain. Trimming pared 4 bases from V and 3 bases from J, leaving 16 bases between. The CDR3 runs 15 residues. CDR1 and CDR2 (germline): SGHDN, FVKESK.

The CDR3 coding sequence is TGTGCCAGCAGCCAAAACCTCTCCCCGGGGACAGGGGTTGGCTACACCTTC. It specifies CASSQNLSPGTGVGYTF. The chain joins TRBV7-6 to TRBJ1-2, with 10 positions matching TRBD1. With 5 bases clipped from V and 7 bases from J, the junction kept 16 bases outside the gene matches. Looked up from germline, CDR1 is SGHVS and CDR2 is FNYEAQ. The CDR3 covers 17 residues.

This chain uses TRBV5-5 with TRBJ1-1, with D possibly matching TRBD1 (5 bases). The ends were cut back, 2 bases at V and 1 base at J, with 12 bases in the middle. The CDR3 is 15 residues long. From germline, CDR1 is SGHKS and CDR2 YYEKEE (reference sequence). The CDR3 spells CASSLFSGTNTEAFF. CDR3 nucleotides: TGTGCCAGCAGCTTATTCAGTGGGACGAACACTGAAGCTTTCTTT. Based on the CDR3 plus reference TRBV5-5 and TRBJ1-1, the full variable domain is DAGVTQSPTHLIKTRGQQVTLRCSPISGHKSVSWYQQVLGQGPQFIFQYYEKEERGRGNFPDRFSARQFPNYSSELNVNALLLGDSALYLCASSLFSGTNTEAFFGQGTRLTVV.

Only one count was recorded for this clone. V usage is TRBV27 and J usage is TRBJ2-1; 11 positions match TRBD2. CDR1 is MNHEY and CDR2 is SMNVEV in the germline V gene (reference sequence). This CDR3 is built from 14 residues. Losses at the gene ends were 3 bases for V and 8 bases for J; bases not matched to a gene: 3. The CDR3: CASSFTSGSYEQFF. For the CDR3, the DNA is TGTGCCAGCAGTTTCACTAGCGGGAGTTATGAGCAGTTCTTC.

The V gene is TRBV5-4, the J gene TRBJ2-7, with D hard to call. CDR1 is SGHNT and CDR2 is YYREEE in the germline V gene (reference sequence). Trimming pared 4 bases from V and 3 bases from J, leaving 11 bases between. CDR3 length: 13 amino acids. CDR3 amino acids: CASSPGRSYEQYF. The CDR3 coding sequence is TGTGCCAGCAGCCCCGGACGGAGCTACGAGCAGTACTTC.

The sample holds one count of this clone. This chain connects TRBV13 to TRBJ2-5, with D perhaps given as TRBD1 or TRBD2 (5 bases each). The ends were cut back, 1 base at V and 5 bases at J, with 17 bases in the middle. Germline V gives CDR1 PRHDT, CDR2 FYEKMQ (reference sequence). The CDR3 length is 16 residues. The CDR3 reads CASSLADLGPGETQYF. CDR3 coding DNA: TGTGCCAGCAGCTTAGCAGATCTGGGGCCGGGGGAGACCCAGTACTTC.